One sample yielded the 18 T cell receptor beta chains listed below, sequenced in a study of cytomegalovirus exposure and HLA in healthy donors. The repertoire was sequenced with immunoSEQ multiplex PCR; TCRdb's copy has only in-frame clones and lacks some. The table includes a few hundred thousand clones, roughly 83% detected once. Sequencing was carried out using PBMCs. The receptors derive from a woman in her 30s in good health and CMV-seropositive.

This clone was counted a single time. The genes are TRBV28 and TRBJ2-7, with 10 bases that match TRBD2. Germline assignment: CDR1 MDHEN and CDR2 SYDVKM. J gave up 2 bases and V 7 bases, and 2 bases lay outside the gene matches. This CDR3 region has 13 residues. The CDR3 protein is CASITSGAYEQYF. The DNA of the CDR3 is TGTGCCAGCATTACTAGCGGGGCCTACGAGCAGTACTTC.

This clone was seen a handful of times. This chain joins TRBV30 and TRBJ2-2; no clear D. CDR3 size: 12 residues. Germline V lookup: CDR1 GTSNPN, CDR2 SVGIG (reference sequence). The CDR3 region has the DNA TGTGGTCGGTTCGCGAACACCGGGGAGCTGTTTTTT. Its protein product is CGRFANTGELFF.

The sample holds a few counts of this clone. The genes are TRBV5-1 and TRBJ2-2; TRBD2 matches 9 bases. Germline V CDR1 and CDR2: SGHRS, YFSETQ. There are 15 residues in the CDR3. Trimming took 2 bases from V and 6 from J; bases not matched to a gene: 5. DNA for the CDR3: TGCGCCAGCAGCTTAGGCCTAGCGGGACCCGGGGAGCTGTTTTTT. Residues: CASSLGLAGPGELFF.

The chain combines TRBV4-3 with TRBJ1-2, with TRBD1 as a possible D gene (6 bases). There are 15 residues in the CDR3. The germline gives CDR1 LGHNA, CDR2 YSLEER. Trimming removed 4 bases at V and 6 bases at J, with 18 bases between. This chain's CDR3 is CASSLYVAGEDGYTF. In DNA, the CDR3 is TGCGCCAGCAGCCTATATGTGGCAGGGGAGGATGGCTACACCTTC.

This chain uses TRBV27 with TRBJ1-3; D perhaps matches TRBD1 (5 bases). The germline V gene has CDR1 MNHEY and CDR2 SMNVEV (reference sequence). The CDR3 has 16 residues. V lost 5 bases and J 0 bases, leaving 14 bases between the germline ends. CDR3 in amino acids: CASSTAGFNSGNTIYF. CDR3 DNA: TGTGCCAGCAGTACGGCAGGGTTTAACTCTGGAAACACCATATATTTT.

This clone was detected many times. The chain is built from TRBV27 and TRBJ2-6; TRBD1 is a possible D gene (5 bases). CDR1 and CDR2 from the germline V gene are MNHEY and SMNVEV (reference sequence). V lost 2 bases and J 0 bases, leaving 23 bases between the germline ends. This CDR3 is 21 amino acids long. CDR3 loop: CASSLSRPGKVTGSGANVLTF. CDR3 DNA: TGTGCCAGCAGTTTAAGTCGGCCAGGGAAGGTCACGGGCTCTGGGGCCAACGTCCTGACTTTC.

The chain recombines TRBV27 with TRBJ1-2; 9 nucleotides line up with TRBD1. CDR3 size: 15 residues. Germline CDR1 and CDR2: MNHEY and SMNVEV (reference sequence). V was clipped by 8 bases and J by 5 bases; unmatched bases: 12. In DNA, the CDR3 is TGTGCCAGCTCTAAGGCGGGACAGGGAAGATATGGCTACACCTTC. Translated: CASSKAGQGRYGYTF.

The rearrangement joins TRBV4-3 to TRBJ2-7, with 7 bases fitting TRBD2. Germline V CDR1 and CDR2: LGHNA, YSLEER. The trim removed 4 bases at V and 5 bases at J, leaving 11 bases unmatched. CDR3 length: 15 residues. This chain's CDR3 is CASSLNGGSIHEQYF. The CDR3 DNA reads TGCGCCAGCAGCCTTAATGGCGGGAGTATCCACGAGCAGTACTTC.

The chain carries TRBV7-2 and TRBJ2-1; D gene ambiguous. The CDR3 is 14 amino acids. The germline V gene encodes CDR1 SGHTA and CDR2 FQGNSA. Trimming removed 5 bases at V and 4 bases at J, with 12 bases between. The CDR3 reads CASSGRVTYNEQFF. Written as DNA, the CDR3 is TGTGCCAGCAGCGGACGAGTTACTTACAATGAGCAGTTCTTC.

The chain recombines TRBV2 with TRBJ1-1; D gene unclear. Trimming left V 3 bases short and J 7 bases short, with 9 bases between. The length of the CDR3 is 12 residues. Germline CDR1 is SNHLY and CDR2 is FYNNEI. The CDR3 here is CASSERGIEAFF. In DNA form, the CDR3 reads TGTGCCAGCAGTGAGCGAGGTATTGAAGCTTTCTTT.

The V and J genes are TRBV27 and TRBJ1-5, with 8 bases matching TRBD1. Trimming took 6 bases from V and 3 from J; bases not matched to a gene: 7. The CDR3 is 15 residues long. The germline gives CDR1 MNHEY, CDR2 SMNVEV (reference sequence). CDR3 coding DNA: TGTGCCAGCAGATCAGGGGGCGGATACAATCAGCCCCAGCATTTT. This translates into CASRSGGGYNQPQHF.

The J gene is TRBJ2-5, the V gene TRBV5-1; 7 bases fit TRBD1. CDR1 and CDR2 (germline): SGHRS, YFSETQ. This CDR3 is built from 14 residues. V dropped 2 bases and J dropped 5; count of bases not matched to a gene: 6. The CDR3 DNA reads TGCGCCAGCAGCTTCGGGACAGCGGACGAGACCCAGTACTTC. It specifies CASSFGTADETQYF.

The chain combines TRBV30 with TRBJ1-2; D is uncertain. The CDR3 is made up of 10 amino acids. Trimming took 4 bases from V and 8 from J, leaving 8 bases between them. CDR1 and CDR2 (germline): GTSNPN, SVGIG (reference sequence). Here the CDR3 DNA reads TGTGCCTGGATGGACCGGGGCTACACCTTC. The encoded protein is CAWMDRGYTF.

The V call is TRBV6-1, the J call TRBJ1-2; D might be TRBD1 (5 bases). The CDR3 length is 14 residues. V was shortened by 7 bases and J by 0 bases, with 12 bases between the two germline ends. Germline V gives CDR1 MNHNS, CDR2 SASEGT. The CDR3 reads CASIKGTANYGYTF. CDR3 nucleotides: TGTGCCAGCATCAAGGGGACTGCTAACTATGGCTACACCTTC.

The J gene is TRBJ2-1, the V gene TRBV29-1; 10 bases are a match to TRBD2. CDR1 SQVTM and CDR2 ANQGSEA come from the germline V gene. V lost 7 bases to trimming and J lost 4 bases; unmatched junction nucleotides: 13. This CDR3 is built from 16 residues. The CDR3 sequence: CSGRGTSGKGYNEQFF. Here the CDR3 DNA reads TGCAGCGGCAGGGGTACTAGCGGGAAGGGTTACAATGAGCAGTTCTTC.

The V and J genes are TRBV12-5 and TRBJ2-1, with D possibly being TRBD2 (6 bases). The CDR3 is 18 residues long. The germline CDR1 and CDR2 sequences are LGHNT and FRNRAP. V gave up 7 bases and J gave up 0 bases, with 22 bases separating them. The CDR3: CASVHMGEASRSYNEQFF. The CDR3 DNA reads as TGTGCTAGTGTCCATATGGGGGAGGCGAGTCGCTCCTACAATGAGCAGTTCTTC.

Of note for this clone: Other DNA sequences in this specimen translate into the identical CDR3. The chain is built from TRBV6-5 and TRBJ1-5; maybe TRBD1 (6 bases). Trimming removed 5 bases at V and 7 bases at J, with 12 bases between. Per the germline V gene, CDR1 is MNHEY and CDR2 is SVGAGI. The CDR3 is 13 residues long. The DNA of the CDR3 is TGTGCCAGCAGTCGGCAGGGGAACCAGCCCCAGCATTTT. This encodes CASSRQGNQPQHF.

This sequence joins TRBV11-3 and TRBJ2-1; D ambiguous. This CDR3 contains 16 residues. Trimming cost V 4 bases and J 3 bases, with 16 bases left between them. Germline V gives CDR1 SGHNT, CDR2 YENEEA. Written as DNA, the CDR3 is TGTGCCAGCAGCTCAACCTATGGCCCTAGCTACAATGAGCAGTTCTTC. Translation gives CASSSTYGPSYNEQFF.